Shown below are 21 T cell receptor beta chains from a single sample sequenced in a study of T cell responses to AZD1222 COVID-19 vaccine. Some clones are missing from TCRdb's copy, which holds only in-frame ones; the method was immunoSEQ multiplex PCR. The table has 140,000 or so clones, 90% to 95% seen once. Sequencing used peripheral blood, obtained 28 days after the second AZD1222 dose. All receptors derive from an adult who received the AZD1222 COVID-19 vaccine.

The V gene is TRBV5-4, the J gene TRBJ2-7; 9 bases fit TRBD1. V shed 5 bases, J shed 4 bases, and the junction held 13 bases outside the gene matches. The CDR3 extends over 16 amino acids. The germline V gene encodes CDR1 SGHNT and CDR2 YYREEE (reference sequence). CDR3: CASSLGPGQGIYEQYF. The CDR3 nucleotides read TGTGCCAGCAGTTTAGGTCCGGGACAGGGAATTTACGAGCAGTACTTC. Looking up the rest from reference TRBV5-4 and TRBJ2-7 gives the full variable domain: ETGVTQSPTHLIKTRGQQVTLRCSSQSGHNTVSWYQQALGQGPQFIFQYYREEENGRGNFPPRFSGLQFPNYSSELNVNALELDDSALYLCASSLGPGQGIYEQYFGPGTRLTVT.

The rearrangement links TRBV7-9 to TRBJ2-1; possible D gene TRBD1, 6 bases. V lost 5 bases, J lost 4 bases, and 6 bases lay in between. This CDR3 spans 12 amino acids. Germline loops: CDR1 SEHNR, CDR2 FQNEAQ (reference sequence). The CDR3 here is CASSDRYNEQFF. The CDR3 DNA follows: TGTGCCAGCAGCGACAGGTACAATGAGCAGTTCTTC.

V usage is TRBV6-5 and J usage is TRBJ2-5; D is unresolved. Trimming took 6 bases from V and 2 from J, leaving 10 bases between them. The CDR3 spans 13 residues. Germline-derived CDR1 and CDR2 are MNHEY and SVGAGI. The CDR3 DNA is TGTGCCAGCAGGGGTGGGGTTCAAGAGACCCAGTACTTC. Its protein is CASRGGVQETQYF.

V and J are TRBV12-3 or TRBV12-4 and TRBJ1-3; D unresolved. There are 13 residues in the CDR3. The V and J ends lost 7 bases and 7 bases respectively, with 14 bases between them. CDR3 residues: CASTDASGNTIYF. CDR3 bases: TGTGCCAGCACTGACGCCAGCGGGAACACCATATATTTT.

The rearrangement uses TRBV27 and TRBJ2-7; D might be TRBD2 (6 bases). Trimming pared 1 base from V and 9 bases from J, leaving 19 bases between. The germline gives CDR1 MNHEY, CDR2 SMNVEV (reference sequence). The CDR3 has 15 residues. The CDR3 bases are TGTGCCAGCAGTTTATGGGGGGAGACCGCCCAAGGGCAGTACTTC. Translating it yields CASSLWGETAQGQYF.

This clone was counted a single time. The V and J genes are TRBV7-2 and TRBJ2-7; TRBD1 is a possible D gene (6 bases). The length of the CDR3 is 14 residues. Looked up from germline, CDR1 is SGHTA and CDR2 is FQGNSA. V was pared by 3 bases and J by 3 bases, with 12 bases between. In DNA form, the CDR3 reads TGTGCCAGCAGCTTCTGGGGGCTCAACTACGAGCAGTACTTC. Translated: CASSFWGLNYEQYF.

V gene TRBV6-5 combines with J gene TRBJ1-1; 9 bases are shared with TRBD1. With 2 bases clipped from V and 5 bases from J, the junction kept 6 bases outside the gene matches. The CDR3 has 15 amino acids. Per germline, CDR1 MNHEY and CDR2 SVGAGI. The CDR3 protein is CASSYNRGQRTEAFF. The CDR3 DNA follows: TGTGCCAGCAGTTACAACAGGGGGCAGCGGACTGAAGCTTTCTTT.

The chain joins TRBV4-1 to TRBJ1-2; D is unclear. CDR1 is MGHRA, CDR2 YSYEKL, per germline. The CDR3 consists of 14 residues. V gave up 1 base and J gave up 8 bases, with 14 bases separating them. CDR3 loop: CASSQVDPSGGYTF. DNA for the CDR3: TGCGCCAGCAGCCAAGTAGACCCCTCCGGCGGCTACACCTTC.

The gene calls are TRBV5-1 and TRBJ1-4; the match to TRBD1 covers 7 bases. The ends lost 0 bases at V and 3 bases at J; junction bases unmatched: 2. Germline-derived CDR1 and CDR2 are SGHRS and YFSETQ. CDR3 length: 15 amino acids. The CDR3 DNA reads TGCGCCAGCAGCTTGGAGGGACAGTCTAATGAAAAACTGTTTTTT. It yields the protein CASSLEGQSNEKLFF. Together with reference TRBV5-1 and TRBJ1-4, the CDR3 gives the full variable domain: KAGVTQTPRYLIKTRGQQVTLSCSPISGHRSVSWYQQTPGQGLQFLFEYFSETQRNKGNFPGRFSGRQFSNSRSEMNVSTLELGDSALYLCASSLEGQSNEKLFFGSGTQLSVL.

The chain combines TRBV7-8 with TRBJ2-1, with TRBD2 as a possible D gene (6 bases). CDR1 and CDR2 (germline): SGHVS, FQNEAQ. V shed 5 bases and J shed 1 base, with 30 bases lying between them. The CDR3 length is 21 residues. CDR3 nucleotide sequence: TGTGCCAGCAGCCTACCGCGGTTTCGGCGGGGTCCCAAATTGTCCTACAATGAGCAGTTCTTC. Translation gives CASSLPRFRRGPKLSYNEQFF.

This clone showed up just once. The chain couples TRBV28 to TRBJ2-1; 9 nucleotides align to TRBD2. The ends lost 6 bases at V and 9 bases at J; junction bases unmatched: 12. Germline V gene sequence: CDR1 MDHEN, CDR2 SYDVKM. The CDR3 sequence is 15 residues long. The CDR3 sequence is CASRPRGGRVTEQFF. DNA of the CDR3: TGTGCCAGCAGGCCACGGGGCGGGAGGGTGACTGAGCAGTTCTTC.

This sequence joins TRBV15 and TRBJ1-6; 10 nucleotides agree with TRBD1. Losses at the gene ends were 0 bases for V and 10 bases for J; bases not matched to a gene: 9. The CDR3 contains 17 residues. Germline values: CDR1 LNHNV, CDR2 YYDKDF (reference sequence). The CDR3 region has the DNA TGTGCCACCAGCAGAGATGTGGGGGACAGGGGTAGGTCACCCCTCCACTTT. This gives the protein CATSRDVGDRGRSPLHF.

The chain couples TRBV7-2 to TRBJ1-1, with D possibly matching TRBD1 (6 bases). With 1 base removed from V and 10 bases from J, the gap between germline ends came to 13 bases. This CDR3 comprises 13 residues. CDR1 SGHTA and CDR2 FQGNSA come from the germline V gene. The CDR3 coding sequence is TGTGCCAGCAGCTTAGTGACAGGACGTACAGCTTTCTTT. Its translation is CASSLVTGRTAFF.

CDR3 region: CASSSLGQGLSEQYF. CDR3 bases: TGTGCCAGCAGTTCTTTGGGACAGGGGCTCTCCGAGCAGTACTTC. The V call is TRBV27, the J call TRBJ2-7; TRBD1 aligns across 10 bases. The CDR3 runs 15 residues. V shed 4 bases and J 6 bases; nucleotides not matched to a gene: 9. The germline V gene encodes CDR1 MNHEY and CDR2 SMNVEV (reference sequence).

The rearrangement links TRBV4-1 to TRBJ1-2; 10 nucleotides agree with TRBD1. Unmatched junction bases numbered 4, after V lost 0 bases and J lost 3 bases. Germline assignment: CDR1 MGHRA and CDR2 YSYEKL. The CDR3 is made up of 16 amino acids. This chain's CDR3 is CASSQEGTGEYYGYTF. The CDR3, as DNA: TGCGCCAGCAGCCAAGAGGGGACAGGGGAGTACTATGGCTACACCTTC.

A single count supports this clone. The chain uses TRBV9 and TRBJ2-2, with 7 bases lining up with TRBD1. The CDR3 is 20 residues long. Germline lookup yields CDR1 SGDLS and CDR2 YYNGEE. The trim removed 1 base at V and 6 bases at J, leaving 21 bases unmatched. In nucleotides, the CDR3 is TGTGCCAGCAGCGTATCCCAAACAGGGGCCCTTAAAGCCCCCTCCGGGGAGCTGTTTTTT. Its protein is CASSVSQTGALKAPSGELFF. Supplemented by reference TRBV9 and TRBJ2-2, the full variable domain reads DSGVTQTPKHLITATGQRVTLRCSPRSGDLSVYWYQQSLDQGLQFLIQYYNGEERAKGNILERFSAQQFPDLHSELNLSSLELGDSALYFCASSVSQTGALKAPSGELFFGEGSRLTVL.

This chain joins TRBV27 and TRBJ2-6, with 8 bases that match TRBD1. The CDR3 contains 16 residues. With V trimmed by 4 bases and J by 4 bases, 6 bases remained unmatched. Germline CDR1 reads MNHEY; CDR2 reads SMNVEV (reference sequence). The DNA of the CDR3 is TGTGCCAGCAGTTCCTCAGGGGGCGCGGGGGCCAACGTCCTGACTTTC. Its translation: CASSSSGGAGANVLTF.

The table lists this clone with a count of one. The rearrangement joins TRBV6-5 to TRBJ1-5; D gene ambiguous. The CDR3 is 13 amino acids. Germline CDR1 MNHEY, CDR2 SVGAGI. V lost 3 bases and J 4 bases, leaving 7 bases between the germline ends. CDR3 protein: CASSYTENQPQHF. CDR3 nucleotide sequence: TGTGCCAGCAGTTATACGGAAAATCAGCCCCAGCATTTT.

J is TRBJ2-3 and V is TRBV24-1; the D gene is possibly TRBD1 (6 bases). V lost 4 bases, J lost 2 bases, and 12 bases lay in between. The germline V gene has CDR1 KGHDR and CDR2 SFDVKD. The CDR3 consists of 15 residues. In nucleotides, the CDR3 is TGTGCCACCAGTGACCGCCGGGACATCACAGATACGCAGTATTTT. Translation: CATSDRRDITDTQYF.

The chain uses TRBV28 and TRBJ2-7; 7 nucleotides match TRBD1. CDR3 length equals 13 residues. With V trimmed by 6 bases and J by 4 bases, 6 bases remained unmatched. Germline-derived CDR1 and CDR2 are MDHEN and SYDVKM. The CDR3 DNA reads TGTGCCAGCAGATCCGGGACAGCGTACGAGCAGTACTTC. Translating it yields CASRSGTAYEQYF.

The chain carries TRBV28 and TRBJ1-5, with 7 bases aligning to TRBD1. The CDR3 consists of 16 residues. CDR1 and CDR2 from the germline V gene are MDHEN and SYDVKM. V gave up 3 bases and J gave up 3 bases; unmatched junction bases: 8. The CDR3 loop is CASSFNRGANNQPQHF. In nucleotides, the CDR3 is TGTGCCAGCAGTTTTAACAGGGGTGCCAACAATCAGCCCCAGCATTTT. Combining the CDR3 with reference TRBV28 and TRBJ1-5 gives the whole variable domain DVKVTQSSRYLVKRTGEKVFLECVQDMDHENMFWYRQDPGLGLRLIYFSYDVKMKEKGDIPEGYSVSREKKERFSLILESASTNQTSMYLCASSFNRGANNQPQHFGDGTRLSIL.